The 16 T cell receptor beta chains in this list originate from one sample, sequenced in a study of cytomegalovirus exposure and HLA in healthy donors. 60 Vbeta and 13 Jbeta primers were used in PCR. Data came from immunoSEQ multiplex PCR; TCRdb stores just in-frame clones and leaves some out. The sample includes more than 95,000 clones, more than 75% of them seen just once. The sequencing input was PBMCs. Receptor source: a man aged 35 to 55 in good health and CMV-seronegative.

The chain links TRBV7-9 to TRBJ2-1; TRBD1 matches at 7 bases. Trimming at V came to 4 bases and at J to 2 bases, leaving 8 bases not matched to a gene. The CDR3 covers 16 residues. Per germline, CDR1 SEHNR and CDR2 FQNEAQ (reference sequence). CDR3 amino acids: CASSSDRATAYNEQFF. For the CDR3, the DNA is TGTGCCAGCAGCTCAGACAGGGCGACGGCCTACAATGAGCAGTTCTTC.

The chain employs TRBV30 and TRBJ1-3, with TRBD1 as a possible D gene (5 bases). V shed 6 bases and J shed 2 bases, with 14 bases lying between them. The CDR3 contains 14 residues. Germline V gene data show CDR1 as GTSNPN and CDR2 as SVGIG (reference sequence). CDR3: CACTGAGPGNTIYF. The CDR3 nucleotides are TGTGCCTGCACCGGAGCGGGGCCTGGAAACACCATATATTTT.

V and J are TRBV9 and TRBJ1-2, with 9 nucleotides matching TRBD1. The CDR3 consists of 16 residues. V shed 0 bases and J 4 bases; nucleotides not matched to a gene: 7. The germline CDR1 and CDR2 sequences are SGDLS and YYNGEE. In DNA form, the CDR3 reads TGTGCCAGCAGCGTAGACGGACAGGGGTACGGCTATGGCTACACCTTC. Its protein product is CASSVDGQGYGYGYTF.

The chain carries TRBV5-4 and TRBJ2-7, with D unresolved. CDR1 is SGHNT and CDR2 is YYREEE in the germline V gene (reference sequence). This CDR3 has 13 residues. Trimming cost V 0 bases and J 1 base, with 5 bases left between them. CDR3 residues: CASSLDQSYEQYF. As DNA, the CDR3 is TGTGCCAGCAGCTTGGATCAATCCTACGAGCAGTACTTC.

CDR3 sequence reads: CASSLVTGSEQFF. The CDR3 nucleotides read TGTGCCAGCAGCTTAGTTACAGGGAGTGAGCAGTTCTTC. This rearrangement joins TRBV7-8 to TRBJ2-1; maybe TRBD1 (6 bases). The CDR3 loop spans 13 amino acids. Trimming took 1 base from V and 9 from J, leaving 10 bases between them. The germline V gene encodes CDR1 SGHVS and CDR2 FQNEAQ.

The chain is built from TRBV9 and TRBJ2-3; maybe TRBD2 (7 bases). Trimming stripped 4 bases from V and 2 bases from J, with 14 bases between. The germline V gene has CDR1 SGDLS and CDR2 YYNGEE. The CDR3 extends over 15 amino acids. The CDR3 reads CASSSAGAVTDTQYF. The DNA of the CDR3 is TGTGCCAGCAGCTCGGCGGGGGCCGTCACAGATACGCAGTATTTT.

The rearrangement joins TRBV15 to TRBJ2-6, with no clear D. Per the germline V gene, CDR1 is LNHNV and CDR2 is YYDKDF (reference sequence). The germline V and J ends were trimmed by 0 bases and 0 bases, with 9 bases remaining between them. This CDR3 has 17 amino acids. CDR3 sequence (DNA): TGTGCCACCAGCAGAGATACTATCAACTCTGGGGCCAACGTCCTGACTTTC. It translates to CATSRDTINSGANVLTF.

This clone was counted a few times. The rearrangement uses TRBV21-1 and TRBJ2-7; TRBD1 is the table's D call, not checked against the DNA. TRBV21-1 is described as a pseudogene. This CDR3 is built from 15 residues. The CDR3 reads CASSNFYRAYYEQYF. The CDR3 bases are TGTGCCAGCAGCAATTTTTACAGGGCTTACTACGAGCAGTACTTC.

This rearrangement joins TRBV11-1 to TRBJ2-5; 10 bases agree with TRBD2. With V trimmed by 2 bases and J by 4 bases, 7 bases remained unmatched. CDR3 length: 16 amino acids. Germline values: CDR1 SGHAT, CDR2 FQDESV (reference sequence). The CDR3 here is CASSLLSGLAVETQYF. CDR3 DNA: TGTGCCAGCAGCTTATTGTCCGGACTAGCGGTAGAGACCCAGTACTTC.

The V call is TRBV19, the J call TRBJ1-3; TRBD1 matches 7 bases. There are 15 residues in the CDR3. Germline trimming cut 8 bases from V and 4 bases from J; bases unmatched to any gene: 11. The germline gives CDR1 LNHDA, CDR2 SQIVND (reference sequence). The CDR3 nucleotides read TGTGCCAGTGCCCCCCTTGGGACAGAAGGAAACACCATATATTTT. Translation: CASAPLGTEGNTIYF. The whole variable domain, filled in from reference TRBV19 and TRBJ1-3, reads DGGITQSPKYLFRKEGQNVTLSCEQNLNHDAMYWYRQDPGQGLRLIYYSQIVNDFQKGDIAEGYSVSREKKESFPLTVTSAQKNPTAFYLCASAPLGTEGNTIYFGEGSWLTVV.

J is TRBJ1-1 and V is TRBV5-1, with 9 nucleotides matching TRBD1. CDR1 and CDR2 from the germline V gene are SGHRS and YFSETQ. There are 15 residues in the CDR3. The V segment lost 4 bases and the J segment 3 bases; nucleotides outside the gene matches: 7. The chain's CDR3 is CASSGTTGGHTEAFF. The CDR3 nucleotides are TGCGCCAGCAGCGGCACCACAGGGGGCCACACTGAAGCTTTCTTT.

This clone appeared a few times. The V call is TRBV9, the J call TRBJ1-2, with TRBD1 as a possible D gene (6 bases). V dropped 3 bases and J dropped 4 bases, with 25 bases sitting between them. CDR1 and CDR2 (germline): SGDLS, YYNGEE. The CDR3 sequence is 18 residues long. CDR3 bases: TGTGCCAGCAGCGCCAATTTTTCCCCCTACCAGGGGAGCTATGGCTACACCTTC. This codes for CASSANFSPYQGSYGYTF.

V and J are TRBV5-4 and TRBJ2-2; TRBD1 agrees at 8 bases. J was trimmed by 1 base and V by 3 bases; bases with no gene match: 2. Germline V CDR1 and CDR2: SGHNT, YYREEE (reference sequence). This CDR3 comprises 15 residues. The CDR3 loop reads CASSSDRENTGELFF. CDR3 sequence (DNA): TGTGCCAGCAGCTCGGACAGGGAGAACACCGGGGAGCTGTTTTTT.

The genes are TRBV5-1 and TRBJ2-7; TRBD2 is a possible D gene (5 bases). This CDR3 comprises 13 residues. V was clipped by 3 bases and J by 0 bases, with 7 bases between them. From germline, CDR1 is SGHRS and CDR2 YFSETQ. The CDR3 sequence: CASSSRDSYEQYF. DNA of the CDR3: TGCGCCAGCAGCTCCCGGGACTCCTACGAGCAGTACTTC.

The chain combines TRBV4-3 with TRBJ1-1; D is unresolved. Germline lookup yields CDR1 LGHNA and CDR2 YSLEER. This CDR3 is 15 amino acids long. V was pared by 4 bases and J by 0 bases, with 12 bases between. The CDR3 here is CASSRLAGLNTEAFF. The CDR3 DNA reads as TGCGCCAGCAGCCGTCTAGCGGGCCTGAACACTGAAGCTTTCTTT.

The V call is TRBV6-1, the J call TRBJ2-1, with 9 bases lining up with TRBD2. Germline CDR1 MNHNS, CDR2 SASEGT. With V trimmed by 11 bases and J by 0 bases, 2 bases remained unmatched. The CDR3 runs 13 residues. As DNA, the CDR3 is TGTGCCGGCGGGGGGGGCTCCTACAATGAGCAGTTCTTC. Protein sequence: CAGGGGSYNEQFF.